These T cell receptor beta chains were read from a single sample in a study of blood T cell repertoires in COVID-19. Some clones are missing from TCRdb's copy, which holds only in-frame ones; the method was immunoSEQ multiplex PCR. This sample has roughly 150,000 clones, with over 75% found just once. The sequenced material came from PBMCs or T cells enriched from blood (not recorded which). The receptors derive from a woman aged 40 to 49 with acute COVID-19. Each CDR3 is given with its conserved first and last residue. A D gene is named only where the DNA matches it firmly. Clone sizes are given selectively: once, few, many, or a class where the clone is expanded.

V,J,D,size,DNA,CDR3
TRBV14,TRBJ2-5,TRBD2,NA,TGTGCCAGCAGCCCAGCGGGAGTGAAGACCCAGTACTTC,CASSPAGVKTQYF
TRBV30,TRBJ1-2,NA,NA,TGTGCCTGGAGTTCAGGGAACTATGGCTACACCTTC,CAWSSGNYGYTF
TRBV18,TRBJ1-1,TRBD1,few,TGTGCCAGCTCACCGCTACCCCTACCGGGACAGGGTTACACTGAAGCTTTCTTT,CASSPLPLPGQGYTEAFF
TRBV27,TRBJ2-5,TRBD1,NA,TGTGCCAGCAGGATGGGACAGGGAGGCGAGACCCAGTACTTC,CASRMGQGGETQYF
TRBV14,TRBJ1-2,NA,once,TGTGCCAGCAGCCAATCTTATGGGGGCGCGGAGGGCTACACCTTC,CASSQSYGGAEGYTF
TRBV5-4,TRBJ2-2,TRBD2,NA,TGTGCCAGCAGCCCCTCCCGGTCGGGGGGCGGGGAGCTGTTTTTT,CASSPSRSGGGELFF
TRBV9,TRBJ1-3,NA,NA,TGTGCCAGCAGCGTAGCTCCGGGCTCTGGAAACACCATATATTTT,CASSVAPGSGNTIYF
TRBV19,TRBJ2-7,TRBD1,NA,TGTGCCAGTAACACAGGGGGAGAATCCTACGAGCAGTACTTC,CASNTGGESYEQYF
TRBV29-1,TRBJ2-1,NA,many,TGCAGCGTTGACCCGCTAGCGAGCTACAATGAGCAGTTCTTC,CSVDPLASYNEQFF
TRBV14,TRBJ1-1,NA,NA,TGTGCCAGCAGCCTAACACAGGGTACTGAAGCTTTCTTT,CASSLTQGTEAFF
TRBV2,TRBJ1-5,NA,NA,TGTGCCAGCAGCCGGGACATTAGCAATCAGCCCCAGCATTTT,CASSRDISNQPQHF
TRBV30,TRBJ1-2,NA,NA,TGTGCCTGGAGTCCCAGACTAACAGGGACCTATGGCTACACCTTC,CAWSPRLTGTYGYTF
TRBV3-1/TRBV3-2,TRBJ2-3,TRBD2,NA,TGTGCCAGCAGCCATCTAGCGGGAGGGTCCCCAGATACGCAGTATTTT,CASSHLAGGSPDTQYF
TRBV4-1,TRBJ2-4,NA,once,TGCGCCAGCAGCCAAGAGGGGAGGTTTAAAAACATTCAGTACTTC,CASSQEGRFKNIQYF
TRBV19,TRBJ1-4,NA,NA,TGTGCCAGTAGTAATCCTGGTGGCGGGGATGAAAAACTGTTTTTT,CASSNPGGGDEKLFF
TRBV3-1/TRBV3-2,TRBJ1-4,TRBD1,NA,TGTGCCAGCAGTCTTCGGACAGGGGATGAAAAACTGTTTTTT,CASSLRTGDEKLFF
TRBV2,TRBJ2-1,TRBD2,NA,TGTGCCAGCAGGGGGACTAGCTACAATGAGCAGTTCTTC,CASRGTSYNEQFF
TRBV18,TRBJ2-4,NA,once,TGTGCCAGCTCACCAAACCCCCAGGGATACATTCAGTACTTC,CASSPNPQGYIQYF
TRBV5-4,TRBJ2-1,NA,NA,TGTGCCAGCAGTCCGAACTACGGCGCTGTCTACAATGAGCAGTTCTTC,CASSPNYGAVYNEQFF
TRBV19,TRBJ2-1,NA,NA,TGTGCCAGTAGTATAGGTCGAACAGGCTACAATGAGCAGTTCTTC,CASSIGRTGYNEQFF